This T cell receptor (beta chain) emerged from a study of cytomegalovirus exposure and HLA in healthy donors. Regarding the study as a whole: Cytomegalovirus-associated status was assigned to 164 TCR beta chains.

Concerning this clone itself: Its specificity is unknown.

The PCR contained 60 Vbeta and 13 Jbeta primers. Profiled with immunoSEQ multiplex PCR; TCRdb holds only in-frame clones, not every one. The sample has 150,000 to 200,000 clones; roughly two thirds are singletons. V was shortened by 6 bases and J by 3 bases, with 7 bases between the two germline ends. The CDR3 has 12 amino acids. The V gene's germline CDR1 is SGHTA and CDR2 FQGTGA. The chain couples TRBV7-3 to TRBJ2-3, with D unresolved. This receptor was taken from a woman in her 40s in good health and CMV-seropositive. The specimen was PBMCs. The DNA for the CDR3 is TGTGCCAGCAGATTTTCTACAGATACGCAGTATTTT. This codes for CASRFSTDTQYF.